This T cell receptor beta chain was recorded in a study of regulatory T cells in long-lasting Graves disease. Study background: The term persistent Graves' disease signified upward of 5 years on antithyroid drugs with positive TSH receptor antibodies.

Findings and limits, study-wide: TRBV28, TRBJ1-2 and TRBJ2-5 emerged as the favored segments in persistent disease.

The TCR beta library used iRepertoire HTBI primers with Arm-PCR amplification of CDR3. In the source study's methods: Identification yielded 60 or so TRBV and about 15 TRBJ segments across samples. MiXCR, applied by TCRdb to the multiplex PCR reads, yields one record per CDR3 protein. It is TCRdb's table, rather than the study itself, that gives the V and J calls and clone size. The sample has fewer than 450,000 distinct CDR3 sequences, around 20% seen once. This sample's time point: persistent/refractory GD, antithyroid drugs over 5 years with positive TRAb. Extracted PBMC RNA gave rise to the TCR library. A peripheral blood sample, roughly 9 milliliters in volume, was drawn into EDTA tubes. Note on this clonotype: Its antigen is as yet unknown.

The germline CDR1 and CDR2 sequences are MNHEY and SVGEGT. Trimming cost V 4 bases and J 5 bases; bases outside gene matches: 11. This CDR3 is built from 16 residues. The chain joins TRBV6-2 or TRBV6-3 to TRBJ1-5, with TRBD1 identical over 7 bases. Sequenced material: peripheral blood mononuclear cells (PBMCs), taken when the disease was refractory, from a patient treated with antithyroid drugs. The receptor was isolated from a female donor with Graves disease. CDR3 sequence (DNA): TGTGCCAGCAGTTTCAGTACGACAGGGATGGATCAGCCCCAGCATTTT. Translation: CASSFSTTGMDQPQHF.